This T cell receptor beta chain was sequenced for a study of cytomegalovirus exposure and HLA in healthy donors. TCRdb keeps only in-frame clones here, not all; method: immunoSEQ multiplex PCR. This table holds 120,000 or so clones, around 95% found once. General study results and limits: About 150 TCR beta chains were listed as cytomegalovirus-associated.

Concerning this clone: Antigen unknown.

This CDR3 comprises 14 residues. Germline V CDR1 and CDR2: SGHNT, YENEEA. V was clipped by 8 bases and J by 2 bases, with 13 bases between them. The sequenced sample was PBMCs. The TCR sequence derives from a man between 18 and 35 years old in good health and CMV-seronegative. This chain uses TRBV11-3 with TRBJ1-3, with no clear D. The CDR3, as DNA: TGTGCCAGCGCTCGCGACACAACTGGAAACACCATATATTTT. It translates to CASARDTTGNTIYF.